This is a list of T cell receptor beta chains from one sample in a study of early T cells in non-severe SARS-CoV-2 infection. TCRdb passed the 5' RACE reads through MiXCR, listing each CDR3 protein once. Of tens of thousands of distinct CDR3 sequences listed, approximately 11% are singletons. The sequencing sample was made of whole blood. All receptors derive from an adult who was a healthcare worker with PCR-confirmed SARS-CoV-2 infection or an uninfected control (not recorded which). CDR3s include the opening cysteine and the closing phenylalanine or tryptophan. The D gene is left open where the match is weak. Some rows mark clone size as missing; the rest say once, few, many or name a class of expanded clone.

>NA|TRBV28|TRBJ2-5|few
TGTGCCAGCAGTCCCTTGTGGGGGGGCGGAAAAGAGACCCAGTACTTC
CASSPLWGGGKETQYF
>NA|TRBV28|TRBJ2-7|few
TGTGCCAGCACCCCCCGGGGGTCAGCCTACGAGCAGTACTTC
CASTPRGSAYEQYF
>TRBD2|TRBV6-5|TRBJ2-1|many
TGTGCCAGCAGTTACGCGGGGGGCACCTACAATGAGCAGTTCTTC
CASSYAGGTYNEQFF
>NA|TRBV29-1|TRBJ1-1|NA
TGCAGCGTTAAGCAGAACACTGAAGCTTTCTTT
CSVKQNTEAFF
>NA|TRBV4-2|TRBJ2-1|many
TGTGCCAGCAGCCAAGAGAGGGGGGCGGGGGAGCAGTTCTTC
CASSQERGAGEQFF
>NA|TRBV5-1|TRBJ1-4|NA
TGCGCCAGCAGCTCTACAACTAATGAAAAACTGTTTTTT
CASSSTTNEKLFF
>TRBD2|TRBV19|TRBJ2-1|many
TGTGCCAGTAGTCCCAGGACTAGCGGTTCCTACAATGAGCAGTTCTTC
CASSPRTSGSYNEQFF
>NA|TRBV2|TRBJ2-3|many
TGTGCCAGCATACGACGGACTAGCACAGATACGCAGTATTTT
CASIRRTSTDTQYF
>NA|TRBV5-1|TRBJ2-1|many
TGCGCCAGCAGCCCAGCGGGCTACACTGTGCCGTTCTTC
CASSPAGYTVPFF
>TRBD2|TRBV5-1|TRBJ2-1|NA
TGCGCCAGCAGCTTAGGCCCCGGGGTTAGCGGGTACAATGAGCAGTTCTTC
CASSLGPGVSGYNEQFF
>TRBD1|TRBV2|TRBJ2-6|few
TGTGCCAGCAGCGACAGGGTCTCTGGGGCCAACGTCCTGACTTTC
CASSDRVSGANVLTF
>TRBD2|TRBV12-3/TRBV12-4|TRBJ2-1|few
TGTGCCAGCAGCAGGGACCGGGAGGCCTACAATGAGCAGTTCTTC
CASSRDREAYNEQFF
>NA|TRBV3-1|TRBJ1-1|few
TGTGCCAGCAGCCAAACCGTCGGGGCCCACACTGAAGCTTTCTTT
CASSQTVGAHTEAFF
>NA|TRBV2|TRBJ2-7|NA
TGTGCCAGCAGCCCCCGGGGGAAAGACGAGCAGTACTTC
CASSPRGKDEQYF
>NA|TRBV5-1|TRBJ2-2|NA
TGCGCCAGCTCAACGAGTCCGGCCGGGGAGCTGTTTTTT
CASSTSPAGELFF
>TRBD2|TRBV6-2/TRBV6-3|TRBJ2-3|NA
TGTGCCAGCGGAAGCGGGGGCACAGATACGCAGTATTTT
CASGSGGTDTQYF
>NA|TRBV27|TRBJ1-2|NA
TGTGCCAGCAAACGACAGGCCCCGGATCATGGCTACACCTTC
CASKRQAPDHGYTF
>NA|TRBV9|TRBJ2-2|NA
TGTGCCAGCAGCGTTGGGGGGTTCAACACCGGGGAGCTGTTTTTT
CASSVGGFNTGELFF
>NA|TRBV30|TRBJ1-6|few
TGTGCCTGGAGTGGACTAGGGGGGCGGGATTCACCCCTCCACTTT
CAWSGLGGRDSPLHF
>TRBD2|TRBV4-3|TRBJ2-1|many
TGCGCCAGCAGCCAAGATAGGTCCAGCGGGGGGCCTACGGATGAGCAGTTCTTC
CASSQDRSSGGPTDEQFF
>NA|TRBV25-1|TRBJ1-6|NA
TGTGCCAGCAGTGGGGGATGGAGCTCCTATAATTCACCCCTCCACTTT
CASSGGWSSYNSPLHF
>TRBD1|TRBV19|TRBJ1-5|many
TGTGCCAGTAGTGATCACAGGGGGTTCAATCAGCCCCAGCATTTT
CASSDHRGFNQPQHF
>NA|TRBV5-1|TRBJ2-5|few
TGCGCCACTTCTAGGGGGGATAAAGAGACCCAGTACTTC
CATSRGDKETQYF
>TRBD1|TRBV25-1|TRBJ2-7|many
TGTGCCAGCAGTGAATACGGACAGGGGTGGCGCGAGCAGTACTTC
CASSEYGQGWREQYF
>NA|TRBV10-1|TRBJ1-1|many
TGCGCCAGCAGCGCCGGGAATACAGGGAGAAACACTGAAGCTTTCTTT
CASSAGNTGRNTEAFF
>NA|TRBV19|TRBJ2-1|NA
TGTGCCAGTAGTAACTCAAGGCGCGGGTTAGGTAGTGAGCAGTTCTTC
CASSNSRRGLGSEQFF
>NA|TRBV6-5|TRBJ2-6|once
TGTGCCACTTCCCTAGGGTCGCTGAGCTCTGGGGCCAACGTCCTGACTTTC
CATSLGSLSSGANVLTF
>NA|TRBV18|TRBJ1-4|NA
TGTGCCAGCTCCAAACCGACGGCTAGTAATGAAAAACTGTTTTTT
CASSKPTASNEKLFF
>TRBD1|TRBV6-5|TRBJ1-6|many
TGTGCCAGCAGTTTTTCGACAGGGACGGATTCACCCCTCCACTTT
CASSFSTGTDSPLHF
>TRBD1|TRBV10-3|TRBJ2-5|NA
TGTGCCATCAGTGGACAGGGGGCACTTGAGACCCAGTACTTC
CAISGQGALETQYF
>TRBD1|TRBV6-1|TRBJ1-1|many
TGTGCCAGCAGGAAGACAGGGGCGGTCACTGAAGCTTTCTTT
CASRKTGAVTEAFF
>TRBD2|TRBV6-2/TRBV6-3|TRBJ2-1|few
TGTGCCAGCAGTTTGGCTAGCGGGGTTAGTGAGCAGTTCTTC
CASSLASGVSEQFF
>TRBD1|TRBV12-3/TRBV12-4|TRBJ2-7|NA
TGTGCCAGCAGTACCGGGTGGGGACAGAGCTCCTACGAGCAGTACTTC
CASSTGWGQSSYEQYF
>NA|TRBV5-1|TRBJ2-5|few
TGCGCCAGCAGCGTCAGCCAGGCGAAAGAGACCCAGTACTTC
CASSVSQAKETQYF
>TRBD1|TRBV12-3/TRBV12-4|TRBJ1-2|NA
TGTGCCAGCAGTTCCCGCCAGGACAGGAACTATGGCTACACCTTC
CASSSRQDRNYGYTF
>TRBD1|TRBV30|TRBJ2-2|NA
TGTGCCTGGAGGAGAGGACAGGGGGACACCGGGGAGCTGTTTTTT
CAWRRGQGDTGELFF
>TRBD2|TRBV5-1|TRBJ2-1|many
TGCGCCAGCAGCTTGGCGGGACTAGCGGGGGGATACAATGAGCAGTTCTTC
CASSLAGLAGGYNEQFF
>NA|TRBV11-2|TRBJ2-7|NA
TGTGCCAGCAGCTTAGTCCAGGCTTCCTACGAGCAGTACTTC
CASSLVQASYEQYF
>NA|TRBV7-9|TRBJ1-4|many
TGTGCCAGCAGCCCCTGGGACAACCCTAATGAAAAACTGTTTTTT
CASSPWDNPNEKLFF
>NA|TRBV15|TRBJ1-1|NA
TGTGCCACCAGCAGGGACAGGAACACTGAAGCTTTCTTT
CATSRDRNTEAFF
>NA|TRBV14|TRBJ1-1|many
TGTGCCAGCAGCCAAAGGACAGACACTGAAGCTTTCTTT
CASSQRTDTEAFF
>NA|TRBV25-1|TRBJ2-1|NA
TGTGCCAGCAGTGGACGGCCAAGGGATGAGCAGTTCTTC
CASSGRPRDEQFF
>NA|TRBV7-2|TRBJ2-3|many
TGTGCCAGCAGCTCGCTGACAGCGTTCACAGATACGCAGTATTTT
CASSSLTAFTDTQYF
>TRBD2|TRBV5-5|TRBJ2-1|NA
TGTGCCAGCAGCTTGACTAGCGGGGGAAACAATGAGCAGTTCTTC
CASSLTSGGNNEQFF
>TRBD1|TRBV19|TRBJ2-2|NA
TGTGCCAGTAGTATGGACAGGGTGTCCGGGGAGCTGTTTTTT
CASSMDRVSGELFF
>NA|TRBV12-3/TRBV12-4|TRBJ1-5|many
TGTGCCAGCAGGAGAGACAACAATCAGCCCCAGCATTTT
CASRRDNNQPQHF
>TRBD1|TRBV4-3|TRBJ2-2|NA
TGCGCCAGCAGGGGAAACAGGGGTTTTGGGGAGCTGTTTTTT
CASRGNRGFGELFF
>NA|TRBV12-3/TRBV12-4|TRBJ1-2|NA
TGTGCCAGCAGTTTGGGGGGTTTCAACTATGGCTACACCTTC
CASSLGGFNYGYTF
>NA|TRBV28|TRBJ2-1|many
TGTGCCAGCAGTTCCTCCAACAGGGACATGCAGTTCTTC
CASSSSNRDMQFF
>NA|TRBV7-9|TRBJ1-4|few
TGTGCCAGCAGCTTATCTGGGGGGCCCTCAACTAATGAAAAACTGTTTTTT
CASSLSGGPSTNEKLFF
>NA|TRBV6-2/TRBV6-3|TRBJ2-7|many
TGTGCCAGCAGTTTCTTGGCTGAGCAGTACTTC
CASSFLAEQYF
>TRBD1|TRBV6-5|TRBJ2-7|many
TGTGCCAGCAGACCGGGACAGGGGGCATTACCGAGCTACGAGCAGTACTTC
CASRPGQGALPSYEQYF
>NA|TRBV11-2|TRBJ2-7|few
TGTGCCAGCAGAGACCGACACTTGGCGTCCTACGAGCAGTACTTC
CASRDRHLASYEQYF
>TRBD2|TRBV11-2|TRBJ2-7|many
TGTGCCAGCAGGAAGGCTAGCGGGGAATTGTACGAGCAGTACTTC
CASRKASGELYEQYF